This T cell receptor (beta chain) originates from a study of blood T cell repertoires in COVID-19. The assay was immunoSEQ multiplex PCR, and TCRdb's table has in-frame clones only and misses some. This sample has 50,000 to 65,000 clones, with roughly 92% found just once. This clone is a singleton in its sample. V lost 5 bases and J lost 4, with 14 bases in between. This CDR3 spans 14 amino acids. Germline CDR1 MNHEY, CDR2 SMNVEV (reference sequence). This receptor was obtained from a human donor in a cohort sampled during active COVID-19. The chain has TRBV27 and TRBJ1-2; a weak D match, TRBD1 (6 bases). Sequencing was carried out using peripheral blood. The CDR3 loop is CASSEYRVGYGYTF. CDR3 nucleotide sequence: TGTGCCAGCAGTGAATACAGGGTTGGCTATGGCTACACCTTC.